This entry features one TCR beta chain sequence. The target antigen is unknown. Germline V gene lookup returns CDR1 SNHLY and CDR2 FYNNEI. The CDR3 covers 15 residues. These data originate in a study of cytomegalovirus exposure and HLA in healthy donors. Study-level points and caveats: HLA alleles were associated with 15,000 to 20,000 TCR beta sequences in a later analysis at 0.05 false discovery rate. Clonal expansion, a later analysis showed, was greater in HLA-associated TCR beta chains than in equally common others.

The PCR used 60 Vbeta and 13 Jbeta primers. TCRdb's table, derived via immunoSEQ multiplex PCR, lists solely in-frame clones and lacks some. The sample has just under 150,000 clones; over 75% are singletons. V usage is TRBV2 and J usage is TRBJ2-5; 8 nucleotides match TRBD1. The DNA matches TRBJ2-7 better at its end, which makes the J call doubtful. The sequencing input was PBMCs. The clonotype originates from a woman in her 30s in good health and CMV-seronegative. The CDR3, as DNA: TGTGCCAGCAGTGAGAGACAGGGGACCTCCTACGAGCAGTACTTC. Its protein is CASSERQGTSYEQYF.